The next 15 T cell receptor beta chains were all read from a single sample in a study of CD8 T cells in ankylosing spondylitis (dated by TCRdb to 2016 to 2017). Beyond this particular receptor, the publication reports: Blood from ankylosing spondylitis patients appeared to be characterized by a TCR beta motif composed of about 8 highly homologous amino acid variants.

What these receptors recognize is not known. Library preparation was by 5' RACE. The instrument given in TCRdb is Illumina HiSeq 2500. TCRdb ran its own pipeline on the public reads, namely fastp trimming at Q25 and MiXCR clone calling, and kept in-frame beta chains. Entries are consolidated by CDR3 protein sequence, retaining the most common genes and DNA. The sample data list fewer than 500,000 distinct CDR3 sequences, and around 22% of these were observed just once. The top ten clonotypes cover around 17% of the sample. The sequencing input was blood, either unsorted or a sorted T cell fraction (not recorded which). These receptors all stem from a male donor with ankylosing spondylitis.

The rearrangement joins TRBV6-1 to TRBJ2-7; perhaps TRBD2 as D (5 bases). CDR1 is MNHNS and CDR2 is SASEGT in the germline V gene. V was trimmed by 6 bases and J by 0 bases, leaving 15 bases between them. The CDR3 spans 15 residues. The CDR3: CASSRTGSLSYEQYF. CDR3 bases: TGTGCCAGCAGCCGTACGGGGTCTCTCTCCTACGAGCAGTACTTC.

This clonotype showed up many times. The chain combines TRBV29-1 with TRBJ1-2; possible D gene TRBD1, 5 bases. CDR1 SQVTM and CDR2 ANQGSEA come from the germline V gene. Deletions cut 1 base from V and 3 bases from J, with 12 bases between. The CDR3 spans 14 residues. Here the CDR3 DNA reads TGCAGCGTTGAAGGTCCCCTGGGGGACTATGGCTACACCTTC. It translates to CSVEGPLGDYGYTF.

The table lists this clonotype with a few counts. The rearrangement joins TRBV6-1 to TRBJ1-1, with 7 bases that match TRBD1. The CDR3 totals 16 residues. Trimming cost V 7 bases and J 4 bases; bases outside gene matches: 15. Germline V gives CDR1 MNHNS, CDR2 SASEGT. The DNA for the CDR3 is TGTGCCAGCAACCTAGACAGGGCAATTGGTGGCACTGAAGCTTTCTTT. As protein: CASNLDRAIGGTEAFF.

This clonotype was seen at least ten times. The gene calls are TRBV5-1 and TRBJ2-3, with TRBD2 matching 14 bases. This CDR3 is 16 amino acids long. J gave up 5 bases and V 4 bases, and 6 bases lay outside the gene matches. Per the germline V gene, CDR1 is SGHRS and CDR2 is YFSETQ. DNA of the CDR3: TGCGCCAGCAGCCGGGGACTAGCGGGAGAGAAAGATACGCAGTATTTT. Its translation is CASSRGLAGEKDTQYF. Full variable domain (missing parts from reference TRBV5-1 and TRBJ2-3): KAGVTQTPRYLIKTRGQQVTLSCSPISGHRSVSWYQQTPGQGLQFLFEYFSETQRNKGNFPGRFSGRQFSNSRSEMNVSTLELGDSALYLCASSRGLAGEKDTQYFGPGTRLTVL.

This chain links TRBV18 with TRBJ1-1; possibly TRBD1 for D (5 bases). The V and J ends lost 3 bases and 3 bases respectively, with 17 bases between them. Looked up from germline, CDR1 is KGHSH and CDR2 is LQKENI. This CDR3 region has 16 residues. CDR3 sequence (DNA): TGTGCCAGCTCACCTCGACAGACGGGGGAACACACTGAAGCTTTCTTT. It translates to CASSPRQTGEHTEAFF.

This clonotype has just a few counts. The rearrangement joins TRBV15 to TRBJ2-7, with no clear D. Germline lookup yields CDR1 LNHNV and CDR2 YYDKDF (reference sequence). The CDR3 extends over 14 amino acids. Trimming took off 0 bases at V and 2 bases at J, with 8 bases between the two ends. CDR3 in DNA: TGTGCCACCAGCAGAGATCATGCGGCCTACGAGCAGTACTTC. Residues: CATSRDHAAYEQYF.

The chain's CDR3 is CASSQLGLQNEQFF. The CDR3 DNA follows: TGTGCCAGCAGCCAACTGGGACTACAGAATGAGCAGTTCTTC. The genes are TRBV3-1 and TRBJ2-1, with TRBD2 matching 7 bases. CDR3 length: 14 amino acids. Trimming took 2 bases from V and 7 from J; bases not matched to a gene: 5. Germline-derived CDR1 and CDR2 are LGHDT and YNNKEL (reference sequence).

This chain uses TRBV5-1 with TRBJ2-7; D is ambiguous. CDR1 SGHRS and CDR2 YFSETQ come from the germline V gene. This CDR3 spans 15 amino acids. V lost 1 base, J lost 0 bases, and 11 bases lay in between. The CDR3 protein is CASSLRTDSSYEQYF. The CDR3 nucleotides are TGCGCCAGCAGCTTGAGGACGGATAGCTCCTACGAGCAGTACTTC. The full variable domain, completed using reference TRBV5-1 and TRBJ2-7, is KAGVTQTPRYLIKTRGQQVTLSCSPISGHRSVSWYQQTPGQGLQFLFEYFSETQRNKGNFPGRFSGRQFSNSRSEMNVSTLELGDSALYLCASSLRTDSSYEQYFGPGTRLTVT.

This clonotype was counted between two and nine times. CDR3 in DNA: TGCAGCGTTGTCCCAACTAGCGGGGATCTTTACTCCTACGAGCAGTACTTC. Its protein product is CSVVPTSGDLYSYEQYF. This chain links TRBV29-1 with TRBJ2-7; 10 bases map to TRBD2. This CDR3 is 17 amino acids long. Per the germline V gene, CDR1 is SQVTM and CDR2 is ANQGSEA. V was clipped by 4 bases and J by 0 bases; unmatched bases: 12.

This clonotype was observed a handful of times. The junction shows a germline mismatch at one end, possibly a read error. This chain links TRBV28 with TRBJ2-1, with TRBD2 as a possible D gene (5 bases). Looked up from germline, CDR1 is MDHEN and CDR2 is SYDVKM. The CDR3 consists of 12 residues. CDR3 residues: CASTLASHPANF. The CDR3 DNA reads TGTGCCAGCACCTTAGCTAGCCATCCTGCGAACTTC.

This clonotype has at least ten counts. This chain uses TRBV12-3 or TRBV12-4 with TRBJ1-4; D perhaps matches TRBD1 (5 bases). Trimming cost V 3 bases and J 7 bases, with 12 bases left between them. This CDR3 is 14 amino acids long. The CDR3 loop reads CASSFSRVREKLFF. CDR3 in DNA: TGTGCCAGCAGTTTTTCCAGGGTACGTGAAAAACTGTTTTTT.

The J gene is TRBJ2-3, the V gene TRBV30; D gene ambiguous. This CDR3 is 14 amino acids long. V was trimmed by 3 bases and J by 2 bases, leaving 12 bases between them. Germline CDR1 is GTSNPN and CDR2 is SVGIG (reference sequence). This chain's CDR3 is CAWSISANTDTQYF. For the CDR3, the DNA is TGTGCCTGGAGCATCTCGGCTAACACAGATACGCAGTATTTT.

In this sample, this clonotype turned up many times. The J gene is TRBJ2-7, the V gene TRBV2, with D perhaps TRBD1 (5 bases). The germline V gene encodes CDR1 SNHLY and CDR2 FYNNEI. CDR3 size: 15 residues. V lost 6 bases and J 3 bases, leaving 18 bases between the germline ends. The chain's CDR3 is CASSDPRLGVYEQYF. In DNA form, the CDR3 reads TGTGCCAGCAGCGATCCCAGGTTAGGGGTCTACGAGCAGTACTTC.

This clonotype showed up just a few times. The chain is built from TRBV5-6 and TRBJ2-2; 10 bases agree with TRBD1. Germline-derived CDR1 and CDR2 are SGHDT and YYEEEE. V lost 2 bases, J lost 3 bases, and 1 base stayed unmatched. The CDR3 is made up of 15 amino acids. This CDR3 is CASSFDRGHTGELFF. The CDR3 nucleotides read TGTGCCAGCAGCTTCGACAGGGGGCACACCGGGGAGCTGTTTTTT.

This chain joins TRBV29-1 and TRBJ2-6, with TRBD2 matching over 7 bases. This CDR3 is built from 15 residues. Germline V CDR1 and CDR2: SQVTM, ANQGSEA. Trimming at V came to 0 bases and at J to 2 bases, leaving 1 base not matched to a gene. The CDR3 sequence is CSVEEGGTGANVLTF. The CDR3 DNA is TGCAGCGTTGAAGAGGGGGGGACTGGGGCCAACGTCCTGACTTTC.